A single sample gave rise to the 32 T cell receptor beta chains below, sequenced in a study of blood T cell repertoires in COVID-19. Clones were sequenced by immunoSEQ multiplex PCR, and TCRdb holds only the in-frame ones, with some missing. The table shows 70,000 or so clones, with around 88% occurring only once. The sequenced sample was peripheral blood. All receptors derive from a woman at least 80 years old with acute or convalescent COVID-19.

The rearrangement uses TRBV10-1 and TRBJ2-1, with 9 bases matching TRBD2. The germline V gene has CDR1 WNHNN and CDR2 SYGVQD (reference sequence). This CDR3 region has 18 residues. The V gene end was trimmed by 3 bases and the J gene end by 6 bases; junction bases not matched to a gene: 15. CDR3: CASSDGGGGSFFFNEQFF. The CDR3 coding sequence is TGCGCCAGCAGTGATGGCGGGGGGGGCTCTTTTTTTTTCAATGAGCAGTTCTTC.

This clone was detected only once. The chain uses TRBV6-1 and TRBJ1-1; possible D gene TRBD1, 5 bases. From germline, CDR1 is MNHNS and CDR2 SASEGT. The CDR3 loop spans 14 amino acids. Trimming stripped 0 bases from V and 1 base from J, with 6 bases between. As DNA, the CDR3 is TGTGCCAGCAGTGAAGCAGGACAGAACACTGAAGCTTTCTTT. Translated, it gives CASSEAGQNTEAFF.

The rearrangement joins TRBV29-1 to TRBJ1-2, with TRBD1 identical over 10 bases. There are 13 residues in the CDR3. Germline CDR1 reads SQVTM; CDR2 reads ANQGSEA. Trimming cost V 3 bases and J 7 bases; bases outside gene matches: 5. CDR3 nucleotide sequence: TGCAGCGTTGAGAAGACAGGGGGCAGTGGCTACACCTTC. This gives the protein CSVEKTGGSGYTF.

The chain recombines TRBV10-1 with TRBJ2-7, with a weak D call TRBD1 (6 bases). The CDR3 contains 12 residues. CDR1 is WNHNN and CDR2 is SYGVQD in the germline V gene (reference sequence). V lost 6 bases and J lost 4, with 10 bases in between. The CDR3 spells CASSPTGYEQYF. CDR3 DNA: TGCGCCAGCAGCCCTACAGGGTACGAGCAGTACTTC.

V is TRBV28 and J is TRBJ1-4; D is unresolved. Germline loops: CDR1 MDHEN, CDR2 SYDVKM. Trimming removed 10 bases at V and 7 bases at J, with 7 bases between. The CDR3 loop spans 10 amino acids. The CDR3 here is CATLGEKLFF. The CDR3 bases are TGTGCCACCCTCGGTGAAAAACTGTTTTTT.

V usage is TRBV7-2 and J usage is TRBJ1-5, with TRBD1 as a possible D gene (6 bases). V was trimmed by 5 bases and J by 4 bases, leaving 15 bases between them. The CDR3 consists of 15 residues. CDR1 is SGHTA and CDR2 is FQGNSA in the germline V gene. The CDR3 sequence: CASSVTVDRNQPQHF. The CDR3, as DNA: TGTGCCAGCAGCGTCACGGTGGACAGAAATCAGCCCCAGCATTTT.

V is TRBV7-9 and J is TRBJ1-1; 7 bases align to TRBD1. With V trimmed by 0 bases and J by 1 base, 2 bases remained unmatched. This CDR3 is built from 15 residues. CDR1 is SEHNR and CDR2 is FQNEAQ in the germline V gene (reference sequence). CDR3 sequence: CASSLAGGGNTEAFF. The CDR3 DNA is TGTGCCAGCAGCTTAGCAGGGGGCGGGAACACTGAAGCTTTCTTT.

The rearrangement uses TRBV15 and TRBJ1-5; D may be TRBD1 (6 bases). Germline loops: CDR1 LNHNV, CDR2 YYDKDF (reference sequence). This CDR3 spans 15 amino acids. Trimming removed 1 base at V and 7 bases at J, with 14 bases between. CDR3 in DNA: TGTGCCACCAGCAGAGTTCTAGGGGGAGGGCAGCCCCAGCATTTT. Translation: CATSRVLGGGQPQHF.

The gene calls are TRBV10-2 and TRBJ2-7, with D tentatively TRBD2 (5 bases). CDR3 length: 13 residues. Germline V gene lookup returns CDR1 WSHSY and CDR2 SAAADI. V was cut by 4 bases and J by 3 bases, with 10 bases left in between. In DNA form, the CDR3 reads TGCGCCAGCAGTGTCCTAGCTAGCTACGAGCAGTACTTC. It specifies CASSVLASYEQYF.

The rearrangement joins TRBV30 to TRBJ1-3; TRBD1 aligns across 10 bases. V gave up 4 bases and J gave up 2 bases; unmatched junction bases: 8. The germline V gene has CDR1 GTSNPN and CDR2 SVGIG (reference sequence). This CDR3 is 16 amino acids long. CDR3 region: CAWTPGDRGAGNTIYF. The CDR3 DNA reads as TGTGCCTGGACTCCGGGGGACAGGGGAGCTGGAAACACCATATATTTT.

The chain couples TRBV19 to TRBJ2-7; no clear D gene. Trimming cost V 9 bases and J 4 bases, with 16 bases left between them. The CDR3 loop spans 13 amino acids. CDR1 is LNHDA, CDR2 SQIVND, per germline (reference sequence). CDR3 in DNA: TGTGCCAGCACTCCCCCAAATGCGTACGAGCAGTACTTC. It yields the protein CASTPPNAYEQYF.

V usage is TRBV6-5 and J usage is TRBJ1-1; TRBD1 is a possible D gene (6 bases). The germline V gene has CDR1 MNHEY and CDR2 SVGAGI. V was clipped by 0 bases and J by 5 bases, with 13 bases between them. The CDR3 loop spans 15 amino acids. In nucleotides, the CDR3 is TGTGCCAGCAGTTACTCTAACAGGGCCGGGACTGAAGCTTTCTTT. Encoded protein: CASSYSNRAGTEAFF.

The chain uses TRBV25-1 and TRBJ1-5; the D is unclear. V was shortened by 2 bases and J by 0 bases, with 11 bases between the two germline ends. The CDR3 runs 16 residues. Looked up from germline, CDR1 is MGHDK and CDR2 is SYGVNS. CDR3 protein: CASSEEGPYSNQPQHF. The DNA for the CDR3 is TGTGCCAGCAGTGAAGAGGGTCCGTATAGCAATCAGCCCCAGCATTTT.

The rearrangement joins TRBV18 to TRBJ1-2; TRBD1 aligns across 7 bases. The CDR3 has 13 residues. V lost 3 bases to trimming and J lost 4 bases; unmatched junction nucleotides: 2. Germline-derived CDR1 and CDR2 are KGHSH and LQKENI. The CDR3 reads CASSPAGGYGYTF. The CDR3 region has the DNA TGTGCCAGCTCACCCGCAGGGGGCTATGGCTACACCTTC.

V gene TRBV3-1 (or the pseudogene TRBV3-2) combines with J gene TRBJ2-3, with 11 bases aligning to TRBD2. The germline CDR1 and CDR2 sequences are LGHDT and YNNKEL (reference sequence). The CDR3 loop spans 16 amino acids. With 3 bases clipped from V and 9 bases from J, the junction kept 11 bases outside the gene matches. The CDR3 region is CASSQGTSGPLGTQYF. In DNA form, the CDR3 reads TGTGCCAGCAGCCAGGGGACTAGCGGACCCTTAGGGACGCAGTATTTT.

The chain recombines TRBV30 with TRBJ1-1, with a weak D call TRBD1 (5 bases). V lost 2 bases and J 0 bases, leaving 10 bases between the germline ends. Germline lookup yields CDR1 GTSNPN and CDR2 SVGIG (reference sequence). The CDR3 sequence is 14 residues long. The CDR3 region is CAWSTQGMNTEAFF. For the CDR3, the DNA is TGTGCCTGGAGTACTCAGGGAATGAACACTGAAGCTTTCTTT. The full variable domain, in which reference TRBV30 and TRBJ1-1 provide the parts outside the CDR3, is SQTIHQWPATLVQPVGSPLSLECTVEGTSNPNLYWYRQAAGRGLQLLFYSVGIGQISSEVPQNLSASRPQDRQFILSSKKLLLSDSGFYLCAWSTQGMNTEAFFGQGTRLTVV.

The CDR3 loop is CASSLSSGGFTDTQYF. The CDR3 DNA reads TGTGCCAGCAGTTTAAGTAGCGGGGGGTTCACAGATACGCAGTATTTT. The chain employs TRBV27 and TRBJ2-3; 10 bases align to TRBD2. J gave up 2 bases and V 2 bases, and 4 bases lay outside the gene matches. The CDR3 has 16 residues. Germline CDR1 is MNHEY and CDR2 is SMNVEV (reference sequence).

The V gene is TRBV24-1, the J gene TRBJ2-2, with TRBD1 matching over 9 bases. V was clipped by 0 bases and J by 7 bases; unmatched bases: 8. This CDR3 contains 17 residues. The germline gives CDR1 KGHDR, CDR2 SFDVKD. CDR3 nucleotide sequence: TGTGCCACCAGTGATTTGCAAGCCGGGACAGGGCTCGGGGAGCTGTTTTTT. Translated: CATSDLQAGTGLGELFF.

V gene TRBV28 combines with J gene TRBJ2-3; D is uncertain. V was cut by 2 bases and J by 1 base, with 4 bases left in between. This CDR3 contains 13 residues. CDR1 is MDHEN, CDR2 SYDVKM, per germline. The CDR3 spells CASSLGGTDTQYF. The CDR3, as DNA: TGTGCCAGCAGTTTAGGAGGCACAGATACGCAGTATTTT.

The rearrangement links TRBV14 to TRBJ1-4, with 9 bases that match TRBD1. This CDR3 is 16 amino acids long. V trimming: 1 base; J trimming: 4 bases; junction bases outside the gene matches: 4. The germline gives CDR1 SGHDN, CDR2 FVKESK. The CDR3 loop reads CASSQAGQGLNEKLFF. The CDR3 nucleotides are TGTGCCAGCAGCCAAGCGGGACAGGGACTTAATGAAAAACTGTTTTTT. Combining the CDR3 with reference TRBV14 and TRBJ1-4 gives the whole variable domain EAGVTQFPSHSVIEKGQTVTLRCDPISGHDNLYWYRRVMGKEIKFLLHFVKESKQDESGMPNNRFLAERTGGTYSTLKVQPAELEDSGVYFCASSQAGQGLNEKLFFGSGTQLSVL.

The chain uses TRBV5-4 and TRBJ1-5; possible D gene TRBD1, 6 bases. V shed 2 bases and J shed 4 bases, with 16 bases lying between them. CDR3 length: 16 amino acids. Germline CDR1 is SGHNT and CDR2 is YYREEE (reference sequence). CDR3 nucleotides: TGTGCCAGCAGCTTTTTCGGGCCCCAGGGGAATCAGCCCCAGCATTTT. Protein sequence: CASSFFGPQGNQPQHF.

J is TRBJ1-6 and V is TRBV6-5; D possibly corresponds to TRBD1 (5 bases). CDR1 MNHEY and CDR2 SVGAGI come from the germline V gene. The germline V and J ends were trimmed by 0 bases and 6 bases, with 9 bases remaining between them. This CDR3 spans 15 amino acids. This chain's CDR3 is CASSYSGGGNSPLHF. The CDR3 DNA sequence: TGTGCCAGCAGTTACTCGGGGGGGGGTAATTCACCCCTCCACTTT.

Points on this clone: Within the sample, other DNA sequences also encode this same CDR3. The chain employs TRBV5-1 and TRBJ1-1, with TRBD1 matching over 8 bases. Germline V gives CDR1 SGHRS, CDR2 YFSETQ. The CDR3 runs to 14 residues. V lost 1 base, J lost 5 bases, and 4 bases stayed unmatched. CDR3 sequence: CASSLQGAGTEAFF. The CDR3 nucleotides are TGCGCCAGCAGCTTGCAGGGGGCGGGTACTGAAGCTTTCTTT. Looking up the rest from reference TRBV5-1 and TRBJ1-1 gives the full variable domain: KAGVTQTPRYLIKTRGQQVTLSCSPISGHRSVSWYQQTPGQGLQFLFEYFSETQRNKGNFPGRFSGRQFSNSRSEMNVSTLELGDSALYLCASSLQGAGTEAFFGQGTRLTVV.

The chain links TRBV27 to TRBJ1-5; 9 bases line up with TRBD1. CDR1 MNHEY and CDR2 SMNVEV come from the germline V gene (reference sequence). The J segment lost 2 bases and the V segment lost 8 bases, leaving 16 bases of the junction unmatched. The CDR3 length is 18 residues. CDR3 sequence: CASAKRTGEARRNQPQHF. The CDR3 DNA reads TGTGCCAGCGCGAAGAGGACAGGGGAGGCGAGGCGCAATCAGCCCCAGCATTTT.

The DNA of the CDR3 is TGTGCCATCAGACCCGCCTTTCGGGAGAACCCGACAGATACGCAGTATTTT. Protein product: CAIRPAFRENPTDTQYF. This chain links TRBV10-3 with TRBJ2-3; D may be TRBD2 (6 bases). CDR1 ENHRY and CDR2 SYGVKD come from the germline V gene. This CDR3 is 17 amino acids long. The V gene lost 6 bases and the J gene lost 3 bases, with 22 bases spanning the gap.

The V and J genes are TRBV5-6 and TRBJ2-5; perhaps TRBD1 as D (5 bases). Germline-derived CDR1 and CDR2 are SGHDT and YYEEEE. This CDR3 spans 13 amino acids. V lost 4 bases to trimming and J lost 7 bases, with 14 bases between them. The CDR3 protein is CASSIDSPGTQYF. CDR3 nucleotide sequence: TGTGCCAGCAGCATTGACAGCCCCGGGACCCAGTACTTC.

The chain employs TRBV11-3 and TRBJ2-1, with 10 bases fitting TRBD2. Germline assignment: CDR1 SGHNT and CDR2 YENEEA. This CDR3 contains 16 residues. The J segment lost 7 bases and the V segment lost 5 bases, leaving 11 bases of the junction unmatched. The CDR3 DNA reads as TGTGCCAGCAGCCTCGAAGCGGGAGGGGGCGGGAATGAGCAGTTCTTC. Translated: CASSLEAGGGGNEQFF. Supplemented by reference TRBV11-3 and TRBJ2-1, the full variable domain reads EAGVVQSPRYKIIEKKQPVAFWCNPISGHNTLYWYLQNLGQGPELLIRYENEEAVDDSQLPKDRFSAERLKGVDSTLKIQPAELGDSAVYLCASSLEAGGGGNEQFFGPGTRLTVL.

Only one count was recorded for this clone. DNA for the CDR3: TGTGCCAGCAGCGTGGACATTTACAATGAGCAGTTCTTC. Translating it yields CASSVDIYNEQFF. The chain carries TRBV9 and TRBJ2-1; tentative D call: TRBD1 (5 bases). CDR3 length: 13 amino acids. V was clipped by 2 bases and J by 4 bases, with 7 bases between them. Looked up from germline, CDR1 is SGDLS and CDR2 is YYNGEE.

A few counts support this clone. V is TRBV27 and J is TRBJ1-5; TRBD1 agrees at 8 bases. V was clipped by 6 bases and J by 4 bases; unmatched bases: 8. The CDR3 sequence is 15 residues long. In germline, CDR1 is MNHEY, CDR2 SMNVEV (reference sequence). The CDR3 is CASSRGQGVNQPQHF. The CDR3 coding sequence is TGTGCCAGCAGCCGCGGACAGGGAGTTAATCAGCCCCAGCATTTT.

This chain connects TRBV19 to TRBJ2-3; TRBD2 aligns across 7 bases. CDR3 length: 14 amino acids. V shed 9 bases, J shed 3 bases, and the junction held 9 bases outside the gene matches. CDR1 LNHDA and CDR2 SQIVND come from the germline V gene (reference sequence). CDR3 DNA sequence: TGTGCCAGCCGCGGGGGTTTGGTAACAGATACGCAGTATTTT. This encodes CASRGGLVTDTQYF.

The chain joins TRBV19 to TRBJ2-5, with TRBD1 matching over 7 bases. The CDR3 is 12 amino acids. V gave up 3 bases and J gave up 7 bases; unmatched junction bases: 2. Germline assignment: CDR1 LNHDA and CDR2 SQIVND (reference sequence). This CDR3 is CASSIPGGTQYF. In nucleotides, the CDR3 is TGTGCCAGTAGTATCCCAGGGGGGACCCAGTACTTC.

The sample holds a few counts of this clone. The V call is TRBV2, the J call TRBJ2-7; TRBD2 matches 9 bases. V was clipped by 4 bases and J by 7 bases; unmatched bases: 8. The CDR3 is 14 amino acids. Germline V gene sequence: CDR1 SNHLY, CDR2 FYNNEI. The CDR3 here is CASSGPSGASEQYF. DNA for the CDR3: TGTGCCAGCAGTGGTCCTAGCGGGGCCTCGGAGCAGTACTTC.